The clone carrying this T cell receptor (beta chain) was seen at least ten times. Its specificity is not known. These data belong to a study of T-cell reconstitution after alpha-beta-depleted transplantation in children. Points from the study as a whole: Some patients' high day-60 TCRbeta diversity was attributed to recipient cells surviving conditioning. In patients about two months after transplant, alpha-beta T cells reportedly arose from several hundred expanded graft clones.

V lost 8 bases and J lost 0, with 7 bases in between. This CDR3 is built from 12 residues. Using unique molecular identifiers, the investigators prepared the TCRbeta library. In TCRdb, the PCR reads were re-called with MiXCR into one record per CDR3 protein. In the table there are nearly 200,000 distinct CDR3 sequences, 5% to 6.5% of which are singletons. The receptor was derived from a girl younger than two with combined immunodeficiency, due to receive a stem cell transplant. The V and J genes are TRBV12-3 or TRBV12-4 and TRBJ1-2; D is unresolved. The source material was PBMCs, sampled before TCRalphabeta/CD19-depleted stem cell transplant. The CDR3 DNA follows: TGTGCCAGCGGGTCGTCTAACTATGGCTACACCTTC. Its protein is CASGSSNYGYTF.